This is a list of T cell receptor beta chains from one sample in a study of blood T cell repertoires in COVID-19. Using immunoSEQ multiplex PCR, the repertoire was profiled, and TCRdb retains in-frame clones only, with some absent. The sample includes 100,000 to 150,000 clones, about 85% of them seen just once. Sequenced material: peripheral blood. All receptors derive from a woman of 80 years or more with acute or convalescent COVID-19. Each CDR3 is given with its conserved first and last residue. D genes are given only for firm matches. The listing skips clone size in some rows; elsewhere it reads once, few, many or a size class.

V gene	clone size	D gene	J gene	CDR3 DNA	CDR3 protein
TRBV28	-	TRBD1	TRBJ1-6	TGTGCCAGCGTCCCGGCAGGGGGGAATTCACCCCTCCACTTT	CASVPAGGNSPLHF
TRBV19	-	-	TRBJ1-3	TGTGCCAGTATACAGGGTGCTGGAAACACCATATATTTT	CASIQGAGNTIYF
TRBV7-2	once	TRBD2	TRBJ2-1	TGTGCCAGCAGCTTAGTTAGCGGGGCCTACAATGAGCAGTTCTTC	CASSLVSGAYNEQFF
TRBV2	once	-	TRBJ2-5	TGTGCCAGCAATGGGGGGGGCGAGACCCAGTACTTC	CASNGGGETQYF
TRBV2	-	-	TRBJ1-5	TGTGCCAGCAGTGACAGGGATCAGCCCCAGCATTTT	CASSDRDQPQHF
TRBV19	-	-	TRBJ1-5	TGTGCCAGTAGTATGATAAAAAGAGGACAGCCCCAGCATTTT	CASSMIKRGQPQHF
TRBV7-2	-	-	TRBJ1-2	TGTGCCAGCAGCTTTTATTACAGGTCCAACTATGGCTACACCTTC	CASSFYYRSNYGYTF
TRBV2	-	TRBD1	TRBJ1-1	TGTGCCAGCACATCGACAGGGACCACTGAAGCTTTCTTT	CASTSTGTTEAFF
TRBV6-5	few	TRBD1	TRBJ2-1	TGTGCCAGCAGTTACTCCGGAGACAGGGGTGGTGAGCAGTTCTTC	CASSYSGDRGGEQFF
TRBV27	-	TRBD1	TRBJ1-1	TGTGCCGTCCAACAGGGGGTTAACGCTGAAGCTTTCTTT	CAVQQGVNAEAFF
TRBV7-9	-	-	TRBJ1-5	TGTGCCAGCAGCTTAGGAGACAGCTTCAATCAGCCCCAGCATTTT	CASSLGDSFNQPQHF
TRBV7-2	once	-	TRBJ1-5	TGTGCCAGCAGCTTAGATCCGGGTTCGCAGCCCCAGCATTTT	CASSLDPGSQPQHF
TRBV24-1	-	-	TRBJ2-1	TGTGCCACCAGTGACCTGAGGGGGGGTTCCTACAATGAGCAGTTCTTC	CATSDLRGGSYNEQFF
TRBV28	once	-	TRBJ1-6	TGTGCCAGCAATCCATTGGGGGGGGCCCTTTGGAATTCACCCCTCCACTTT	CASNPLGGALWNSPLHF
TRBV4-1	once	-	TRBJ1-2	TGCGCCAGCAGCCAGGGCAGCCTTAACTATGGCTACACCTTC	CASSQGSLNYGYTF
TRBV4-1	-	-	TRBJ2-7	TGCGCCAGCAGCCAAGATCCGGGACTGTCCATGGGAGAGCAGTACTTC	CASSQDPGLSMGEQYF
TRBV24-1	-	-	TRBJ2-5	TGTGCCACCAGTGATCCTCGGGGGGCGGGAGAGACCCAGTACTTC	CATSDPRGAGETQYF
TRBV3-1/TRBV3-2	once	-	TRBJ1-1	TGTGCCAGCAGCCAAGGGCGGGGGACAACGGCTTTCTTT	CASSQGRGTTAFF
TRBV19	-	TRBD1	TRBJ1-6	TGTGCCAGTACCATGGGACAGGGGATAATTTCACCCCTCCACTTT	CASTMGQGIISPLHF
TRBV5-5	once	-	TRBJ2-3	TGTGCCAGCAGCTTGCCGGGAGATACGCAGTATTTT	CASSLPGDTQYF
TRBV6-5	-	TRBD1	TRBJ1-2	TGTGCCTTACAACGGACAGGCAACTATGGCTACACCTTC	CALQRTGNYGYTF
TRBV7-6	-	-	TRBJ1-2	TGTGCCAGCAGCTTAGGGGGAAACAGGCTTAACTATGGCTACACCTTC	CASSLGGNRLNYGYTF